These 15 T cell receptor beta chains came from one sample sequenced in a study of CD8 T cells in ankylosing spondylitis. These receptors have no identified antigens. Study observations and caveats: Seemingly characteristic of ankylosing spondylitis blood was a TCR beta motif consisting of fewer than 10 highly homologous variants.

TCRdb independently ran MiXCR on the 5' RACE reads; one entry per CDR3 protein. The sample lists over 700,000 distinct CDR3 sequences, roughly 20% occurring once. The sample comprised blood, either unsorted or a sorted T cell fraction (not recorded which). All receptors derive from a male donor with ankylosing spondylitis.

CDR3 bases: TGTGCCAGCAGCCCGGAAGCGCCGAACACCGGGGAGCTGTTTTTT. Amino acid sequence: CASSPEAPNTGELFF. The rearrangement joins TRBV7-9 to TRBJ2-2; D remains unclear. The CDR3 is 15 residues long. V gave up 5 bases and J gave up 0 bases, with 10 bases separating them. The germline V gene has CDR1 SEHNR and CDR2 FQNEAQ (reference sequence).

The V and J genes are TRBV4-3 and TRBJ2-3; 15 bases align to TRBD2. CDR3 length equals 16 residues. The junction had 1 base not matched to a gene; V was cut back by 5 bases and J by 1 base. Germline CDR1 and CDR2: LGHNA and YSLEER. CDR3 residues: CASSRTSGGGTDTQYF. The DNA for the CDR3 is TGCGCCAGCAGCAGGACTAGCGGGGGGGGCACAGATACGCAGTATTTT.

The V call is TRBV20-1, the J call TRBJ2-5, with 9 bases lining up with TRBD2. CDR1 and CDR2 from the germline V gene are DFQATT and SNEGSKA (reference sequence). CDR3 length equals 13 residues. The CDR3 spells CSAERGAQETQYF. The DNA of the CDR3 is TGCAGCGCGGAGCGGGGGGCCCAAGAGACCCAGTACTTC.

This clonotype has just a few counts. The chain has TRBV9 and TRBJ2-1; 7 nucleotides align to TRBD2. Trimming cost V 0 bases and J 3 bases; bases outside gene matches: 3. The CDR3 is made up of 15 amino acids. Looked up from germline, CDR1 is SGDLS and CDR2 is YYNGEE. In DNA form, the CDR3 reads TGTGCCAGCAGCGTAGCCGCGGGAGACTACAATGAGCAGTTCTTC. Its protein product is CASSVAAGDYNEQFF.

This clonotype occurred a few times. The chain has TRBV6-5 and TRBJ2-5, with D possibly TRBD2 on 6 matching bases. V lost 4 bases, J lost 6 bases, and 15 bases lay in between. From germline, CDR1 is MNHEY and CDR2 SVGAGI. This CDR3 comprises 14 residues. CDR3 sequence reads: CASSSTLGGKTQYF. The CDR3 DNA sequence: TGTGCCAGCAGTTCTACCTTAGGCGGGAAGACCCAGTACTTC.

This clonotype was seen repeatedly, ten times or more. The chain recombines TRBV29-1 with TRBJ2-3, with D tentatively TRBD2 (6 bases). V lost 4 bases, J lost 7 bases, and 12 bases lay in between. This CDR3 spans 12 amino acids. CDR1 is SQVTM and CDR2 is ANQGSEA in the germline V gene. This CDR3 is CSVAEGMNTQYF. The DNA for the CDR3 is TGCAGCGTTGCGGAGGGTATGAATACGCAGTATTTT.

The chain carries TRBV4-1 and TRBJ2-3, with D perhaps being TRBD1 or TRBD2 (5 bases each). This CDR3 spans 16 amino acids. The germline CDR1 and CDR2 sequences are MGHRA and YSYEKL. The V end was cut by 0 bases, the J end by 2 bases, with 12 bases between. DNA for the CDR3: TGCGCCAGCAGCCAAGAATCCGGGGCTTCCACAGATACGCAGTATTTT. The encoded protein is CASSQESGASTDTQYF.

This clonotype was observed a few times. The genes are TRBV5-1 and TRBJ1-1; D remains ambiguous. The CDR3 runs to 14 residues. Germline CDR1 and CDR2: SGHRS and YFSETQ. V shed 0 bases and J shed 5 bases, with 11 bases lying between them. CDR3 residues: CASSLGSAGTEAFF. The DNA for the CDR3 is TGCGCCAGCAGCTTGGGATCGGCTGGGACTGAAGCTTTCTTT.

The table lists this clonotype with a few counts. The chain links TRBV9 to TRBJ2-1; 7 bases fit TRBD1. The V gene's germline CDR1 is SGDLS and CDR2 YYNGEE. Trimming cost V 3 bases and J 6 bases; bases outside gene matches: 6. The length of the CDR3 is 14 residues. The CDR3 protein is CASSARTGPNEQFF. The CDR3, as DNA: TGTGCCAGCAGCGCCCGGACAGGACCCAATGAGCAGTTCTTC.

The J gene is TRBJ2-5, the V gene TRBV12-3 or TRBV12-4, with TRBD1 identical over 12 bases. The CDR3 is 16 amino acids. J gave up 5 bases and V 3 bases, and 7 bases lay outside the gene matches. CDR3 protein: CASSLPGTGGRETQYF. The CDR3 bases are TGTGCCAGCAGTTTGCCCGGGACAGGGGGCCGGGAGACCCAGTACTTC.

This clonotype was found many times. The chain uses TRBV4-1 and TRBJ2-3, with no clear D. CDR3 length: 12 amino acids. CDR1 MGHRA and CDR2 YSYEKL come from the germline V gene. With 0 bases removed from V and 9 bases from J, the gap between germline ends came to 7 bases. In DNA, the CDR3 is TGCGCCAGCAGCCAAGACGAGTTAACGCAGTATTTT. The encoded protein is CASSQDELTQYF.

The chain carries TRBV10-3 and TRBJ2-7; 9 bases match TRBD1. CDR3 size: 14 residues. Germline assignment: CDR1 ENHRY and CDR2 SYGVKD. The V gene end was trimmed by 4 bases and the J gene end by 2 bases; junction bases not matched to a gene: 3. This CDR3 is CAISGRDRAYEQYF. The CDR3 nucleotides are TGTGCCATCAGTGGCCGGGACAGGGCCTACGAGCAGTACTTC.

This clonotype was counted only a few times. This chain uses TRBV6-4 with TRBJ1-1; 7 bases are shared with TRBD1. Trimming at V came to 7 bases and at J to 1 base, leaving 12 bases not matched to a gene. Germline V gene data show CDR1 as MRHNA and CDR2 as SNTAGT. The CDR3 covers 16 residues. The CDR3 region is CASTLRGQHPNTEAFF. For the CDR3, the DNA is TGTGCCAGCACCCTCCGGGGACAGCATCCGAACACTGAAGCTTTCTTT.

The chain couples TRBV5-1 to TRBJ2-7, with D unclear. Per germline, CDR1 SGHRS and CDR2 YFSETQ. Trimming took off 1 base at V and 0 bases at J, with 11 bases between the two ends. This CDR3 has 15 amino acids. The CDR3 region has the DNA TGCGCCAGCAGCTTGTACGGAACTTCCTCCTACGAGCAGTACTTC. Translating gives CASSLYGTSSYEQYF. The whole variable domain, remainder taken from reference TRBV5-1 and TRBJ2-7, is KAGVTQTPRYLIKTRGQQVTLSCSPISGHRSVSWYQQTPGQGLQFLFEYFSETQRNKGNFPGRFSGRQFSNSRSEMNVSTLELGDSALYLCASSLYGTSSYEQYFGPGTRLTVT.

This clonotype was detected once. This chain links TRBV7-3 with TRBJ2-2; 7 bases fit TRBD2. Trimming cost V 0 bases and J 7 bases; bases outside gene matches: 11. The CDR3 has 17 amino acids. Per the germline V gene, CDR1 is SGHTA and CDR2 is FQGTGA. The CDR3 region is CASSLTVGAGASGELFF. The CDR3 DNA reads as TGTGCCAGCAGCTTAACGGTGGGCGCGGGAGCGAGCGGGGAGCTGTTTTTT.